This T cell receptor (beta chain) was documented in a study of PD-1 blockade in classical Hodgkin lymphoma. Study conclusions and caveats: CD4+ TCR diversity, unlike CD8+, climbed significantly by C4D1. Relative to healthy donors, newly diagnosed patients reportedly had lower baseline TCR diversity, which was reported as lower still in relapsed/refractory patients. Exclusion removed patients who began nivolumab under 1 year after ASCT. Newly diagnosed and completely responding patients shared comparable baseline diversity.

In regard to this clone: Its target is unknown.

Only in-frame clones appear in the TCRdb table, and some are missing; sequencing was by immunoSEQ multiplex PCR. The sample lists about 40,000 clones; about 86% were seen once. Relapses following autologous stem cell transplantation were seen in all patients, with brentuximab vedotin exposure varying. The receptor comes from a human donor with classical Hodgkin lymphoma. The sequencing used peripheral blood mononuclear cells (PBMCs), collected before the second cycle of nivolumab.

CDR3 in DNA: TGTGCCAGCAGCTTTAGCGGGATAGGAGTTCATGAGCAGTTCTTC. It codes for CASSFSGIGVHEQFF. The chain recombines TRBV7-3 with TRBJ2-1; the match to TRBD2 covers 8 bases. Germline CDR1 is SGHTA and CDR2 is FQGTGA. The junction had 9 bases not matched to a gene; V was cut back by 3 bases and J by 8 bases. CDR3 length equals 15 residues.